This entry is about one TCR beta chain. The data were obtained in a study of blood T cells in healthy people across ages. Combining a sample-barcoded 5' primer with a J-beta primer mix, a second PCR ran for roughly 7 to 12 cycles. Paired-end reads containing CDR3 totaled no fewer than 2.5 million for each sample. TCRdb passed the 5' RACE reads through MiXCR, listing each CDR3 protein once. Seen here are 600,000 to 900,000 distinct CDR3 sequences, about 26% observed once, and the top ten hold 2.5% to 3.5%. The CDR3 runs to 17 residues. In germline, CDR1 is LGHNA, CDR2 YSLEER. With 4 bases removed from V and 0 bases from J, the gap between germline ends came to 13 bases. Another study also made use of these data, one on T cells of mothers and their children. That paper adds: In cDNA synthesis, all of the extracted RNA was used at roughly 1.5 ug per 15 ul.

Sequencing was carried out using blood. The clonotype comes from a boy between 10 and 17 years old in good health. J is TRBJ2-6 and V is TRBV4-3; no firm D call. CDR3 bases: TGCGCCAGCAGCCCTGAGGCTCATCCCTCTGGGGCCAACGTCCTGACTTTC. Encoded protein: CASSPEAHPSGANVLTF.